The TCR beta chain described here comes from a study of cytomegalovirus exposure and HLA in healthy donors. Per the germline V gene, CDR1 is MNHEY and CDR2 is SMNVEV (reference sequence). V shed 6 bases and J shed 4 bases, with 18 bases lying between them. CDR3 length: 15 residues. Of note for this clone: Its antigen remains unidentified.

The PCR ran on 60 Vbeta and 13 Jbeta primers. Profiling relied on immunoSEQ multiplex PCR, and the TCRdb table lists in-frame clones only, not all of them. The sample totals 100,000 to 150,000 clones. Study outcomes and limitations: Later analysis associated a missense DCLRE1C variant with TCR beta V- and J-gene trimming.

The rearrangement uses TRBV27 and TRBJ1-2, with D maybe TRBD1 (5 bases). The TCR sequence derives from a man aged 18 to 29 in good health and CMV-seronegative. Sequenced input: PBMCs. The CDR3: CASSRAGGIAYGYTF. CDR3 in DNA: TGTGCCAGCAGCCGAGCCGGGGGGATAGCCTATGGCTACACCTTC.